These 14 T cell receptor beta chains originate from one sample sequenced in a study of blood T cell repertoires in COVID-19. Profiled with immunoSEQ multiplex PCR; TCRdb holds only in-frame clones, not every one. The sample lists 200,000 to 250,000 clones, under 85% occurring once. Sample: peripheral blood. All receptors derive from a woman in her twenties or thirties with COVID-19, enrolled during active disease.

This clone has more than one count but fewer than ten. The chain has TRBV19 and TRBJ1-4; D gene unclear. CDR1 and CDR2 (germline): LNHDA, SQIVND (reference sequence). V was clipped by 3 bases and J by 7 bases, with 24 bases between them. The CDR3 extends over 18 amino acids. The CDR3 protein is CASSMGSLGSGFGEKLFF. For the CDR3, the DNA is TGTGCCAGTAGTATGGGATCTTTGGGGAGCGGATTCGGTGAAAAACTGTTTTTT.

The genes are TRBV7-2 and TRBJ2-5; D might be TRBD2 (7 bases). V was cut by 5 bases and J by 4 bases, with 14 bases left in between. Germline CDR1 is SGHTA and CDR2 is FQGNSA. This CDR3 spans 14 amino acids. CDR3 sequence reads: CASSLGGGAETQYF. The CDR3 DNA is TGTGCCAGCAGCCTCGGTGGGGGGGCAGAGACCCAGTACTTC.

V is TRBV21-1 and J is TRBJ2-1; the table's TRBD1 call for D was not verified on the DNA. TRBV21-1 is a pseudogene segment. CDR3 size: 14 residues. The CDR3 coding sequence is TGTGCCAGCAGCAGTGACAGGGTTAGCGATGAGCAGTTCTTC. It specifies CASSSDRVSDEQFF.

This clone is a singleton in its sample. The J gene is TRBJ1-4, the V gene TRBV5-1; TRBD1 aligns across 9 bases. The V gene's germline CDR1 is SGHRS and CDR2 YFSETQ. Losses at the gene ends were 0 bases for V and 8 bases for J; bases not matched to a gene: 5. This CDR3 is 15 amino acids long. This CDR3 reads CASSLDGDRAEKLFF. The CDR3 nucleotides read TGCGCCAGCAGCTTGGACGGGGACAGGGCGGAAAAACTGTTTTTT. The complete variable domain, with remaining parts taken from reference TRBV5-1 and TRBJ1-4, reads KAGVTQTPRYLIKTRGQQVTLSCSPISGHRSVSWYQQTPGQGLQFLFEYFSETQRNKGNFPGRFSGRQFSNSRSEMNVSTLELGDSALYLCASSLDGDRAEKLFFGSGTQLSVL.

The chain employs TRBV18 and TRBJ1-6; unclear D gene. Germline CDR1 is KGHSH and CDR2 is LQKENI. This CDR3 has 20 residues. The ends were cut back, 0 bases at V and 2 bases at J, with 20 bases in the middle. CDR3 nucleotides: TGTGCCAGCTCACCACCCAAGTGGCAGGTCGGGGAGGCCTATAATTCACCCCTCCACTTT. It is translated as CASSPPKWQVGEAYNSPLHF. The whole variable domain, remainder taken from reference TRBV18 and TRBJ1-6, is NAGVMQNPRHLVRRRGQEARLRCSPMKGHSHVYWYRQLPEEGLKFMVYLQKENIIDESGMPKERFSAEFPKEGPSILRIQQVVRGDSAAYFCASSPPKWQVGEAYNSPLHFGNGTRLTVT.

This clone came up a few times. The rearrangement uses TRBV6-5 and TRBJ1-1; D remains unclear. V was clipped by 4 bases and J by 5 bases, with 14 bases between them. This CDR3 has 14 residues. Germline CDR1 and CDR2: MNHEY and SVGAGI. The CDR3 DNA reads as TGTGCCAGCAGTTTACCTGGAGAAGTGACTGAAGCTTTCTTT. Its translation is CASSLPGEVTEAFF.

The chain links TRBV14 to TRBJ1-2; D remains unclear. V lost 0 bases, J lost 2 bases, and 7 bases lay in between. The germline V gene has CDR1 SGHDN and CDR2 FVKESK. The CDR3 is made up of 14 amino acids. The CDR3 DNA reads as TGTGCCAGCAGCCAAGATCGGAGAAACTATGGCTACACCTTC. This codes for CASSQDRRNYGYTF.

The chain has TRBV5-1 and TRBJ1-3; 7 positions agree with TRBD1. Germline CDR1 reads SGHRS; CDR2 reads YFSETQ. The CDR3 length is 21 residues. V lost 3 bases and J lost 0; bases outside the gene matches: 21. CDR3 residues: CASSSQPGQRNLLTSGNTIYF. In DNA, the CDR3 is TGCGCCAGCAGCTCGCAACCGGGACAGAGGAATTTGCTTACCTCTGGAAACACCATATATTTT.

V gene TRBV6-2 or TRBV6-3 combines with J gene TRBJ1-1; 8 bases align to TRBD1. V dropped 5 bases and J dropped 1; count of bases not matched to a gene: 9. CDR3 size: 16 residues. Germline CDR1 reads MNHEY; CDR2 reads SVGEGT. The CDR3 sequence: CASSTRTQGANTEAFF. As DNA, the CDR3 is TGTGCCAGCAGTACCCGGACTCAGGGGGCGAACACTGAAGCTTTCTTT.

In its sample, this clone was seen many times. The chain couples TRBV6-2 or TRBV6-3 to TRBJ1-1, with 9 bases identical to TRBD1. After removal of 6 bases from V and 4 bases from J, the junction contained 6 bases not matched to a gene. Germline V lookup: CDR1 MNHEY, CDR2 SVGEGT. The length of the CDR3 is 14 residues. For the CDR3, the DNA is TGTGCCAGCAGCAGACAGGGGGGCGGCACTGAAGCTTTCTTT. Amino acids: CASSRQGGGTEAFF.

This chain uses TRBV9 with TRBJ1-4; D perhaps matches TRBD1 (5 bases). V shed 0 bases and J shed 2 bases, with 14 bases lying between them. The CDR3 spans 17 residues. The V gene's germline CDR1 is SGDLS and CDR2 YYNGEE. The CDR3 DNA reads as TGTGCCAGCAGCGTAGCTACGGGAGGGGCGACTAATGAAAAACTGTTTTTT. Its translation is CASSVATGGATNEKLFF.

CDR3 DNA: TGTGCCAGTAGTTCTCTCCGGAGACGCTTTTCTGGCTACACCTTC. Protein product: CASSSLRRRFSGYTF. The V call is TRBV19, the J call TRBJ1-2; D unclear. Germline CDR1 and CDR2: LNHDA and SQIVND (reference sequence). V was clipped by 5 bases and J by 7 bases, with 20 bases between them. This CDR3 spans 15 amino acids. The full variable domain, its missing parts supplied by reference TRBV19 and TRBJ1-2, is DGGITQSPKYLFRKEGQNVTLSCEQNLNHDAMYWYRQDPGQGLRLIYYSQIVNDFQKGDIAEGYSVSREKKESFPLTVTSAQKNPTAFYLCASSSLRRRFSGYTFGSGTRLTVV.

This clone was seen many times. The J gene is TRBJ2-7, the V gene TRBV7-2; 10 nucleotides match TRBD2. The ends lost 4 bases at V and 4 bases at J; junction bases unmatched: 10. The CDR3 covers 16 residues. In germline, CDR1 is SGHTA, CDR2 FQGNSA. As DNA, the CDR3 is TGTGCCAGCAGCTCGCCTCGGACTAGCGGCAAATACGAGCAGTACTTC. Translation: CASSSPRTSGKYEQYF.

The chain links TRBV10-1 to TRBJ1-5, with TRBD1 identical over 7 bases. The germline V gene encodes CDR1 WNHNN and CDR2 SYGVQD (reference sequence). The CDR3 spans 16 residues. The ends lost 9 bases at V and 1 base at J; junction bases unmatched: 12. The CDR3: CASEGQVMKSNQPQHF. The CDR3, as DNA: TGCGCCAGTGAAGGACAGGTGATGAAGAGCAATCAGCCCCAGCATTTT.